The present TCR beta chain was sequenced within a study of human T cells and chemical hapten exposure. Study results and caveats: Expanded TCRs created a significantly greater count of big CDR3 similarity clusters than controls did.

CDR1 and CDR2 (germline): DFQATT, SNEGSKA (reference sequence). Trimming shortened V by 3 bases and J by 0 bases, and 12 bases separated the two germline ends. The CDR3 runs to 14 residues. This clonotype was picked up a small number of times. The target antigen is unknown. Each CDR3 protein is one row after TCRdb ran MiXCR on the RACE reads. This table has some 94,000 distinct CDR3 sequences, about an eighth appearing once. Time point indicated: patch test 1, 2 weeks after DPC sensitization. Described treatment: therapeutic diphenylcyclopropenone sensitization with weekly scalp DPC. The receptor comes from a woman between 40 and 55 years old with alopecia areata. Some clones in this sample may be carry-over from other donors' samples. The chain uses TRBV20-1 and TRBJ2-7, with D maybe TRBD2 (6 bases). The sequences come from whole blood, collected in connection with sensitization to the hapten diphenylcyclopropenone (DPC). CDR3 loop: CSASSLGSSYEQYF. Written as DNA, the CDR3 is TGCAGTGCTAGCTCACTCGGGAGCTCCTACGAGCAGTACTTC.